Listed below are T cell receptor beta chains from one sample, sequenced in a study of CD8+ T cells in alopecia areata. Profiled with immunoSEQ multiplex PCR; TCRdb holds only in-frame clones, not every one. The sample consists of about 120,000 clones, almost 50% of them appearing once. Material: CD8+ T cells sorted from blood, obtained at week 0. The receptors derive from a human donor with alopecia areata. The CDR3 runs from the conserved cysteine through the conserved F or W. A D gene is named only where the DNA matches it firmly. Part of the rows lack a size; the others show once, few, many or a class for expanded clones.

V gene: TRBV19; D gene: .; clone size: .; J gene: TRBJ1-5; CDR3 protein: CASSNRNQPQHF; CDR3 DNA: TGTGCCAGTAGTAACCGCAATCAGCCCCAGCATTTT
V gene: TRBV25-1; D gene: .; clone size: .; J gene: TRBJ1-1; CDR3 protein: CASSAGMNTEAFF; CDR3 DNA: TGTGCCAGCAGTGCCGGCATGAACACTGAAGCTTTCTTT
V gene: TRBV9; D gene: .; clone size: .; J gene: TRBJ2-2; CDR3 protein: CASSVGADTGELFF; CDR3 DNA: TGTGCCAGCAGCGTAGGGGCAGACACCGGGGAGCTGTTTTTT
V gene: TRBV11-2; D gene: TRBD2; clone size: .; J gene: TRBJ2-1; CDR3 protein: CASSLSGGIYNEQFF; CDR3 DNA: TGTGCCAGCAGCCTCAGCGGGGGAATCTACAATGAGCAGTTCTTC
V gene: TRBV11-2; D gene: .; clone size: few; J gene: TRBJ2-2; CDR3 protein: CASTSGIGELFF; CDR3 DNA: TGTGCCAGCACCTCCGGGATCGGGGAGCTGTTTTTT
V gene: TRBV2; D gene: .; clone size: few; J gene: TRBJ1-4; CDR3 protein: CASSELRISTNEKLFF; CDR3 DNA: TGTGCCAGCAGTGAACTCCGGATTTCAACTAATGAAAAACTGTTTTTT
V gene: TRBV6-5; D gene: .; clone size: few; J gene: TRBJ1-5; CDR3 protein: CASGEGPSNQPQHF; CDR3 DNA: TGTGCCAGCGGGGAAGGTCCAAGCAATCAGCCCCAGCATTTT
V gene: TRBV27; D gene: TRBD1; clone size: .; J gene: TRBJ1-6; CDR3 protein: CASSYRGWNSPLHF; CDR3 DNA: TGTGCCAGCAGTTACAGGGGGTGGAATTCACCCCTCCACTTT
V gene: TRBV6-5; D gene: TRBD1; clone size: .; J gene: TRBJ1-3; CDR3 protein: CASIPTGTGNTIYF; CDR3 DNA: TGTGCCAGCATCCCGACAGGGACTGGAAACACCATATATTTT
V gene: TRBV2; D gene: TRBD2; clone size: .; J gene: TRBJ2-3; CDR3 protein: CASKLAGYTDTQYF; CDR3 DNA: TGTGCCAGCAAGCTAGCGGGGTACACAGATACGCAGTATTTT
V gene: TRBV29-1; D gene: TRBD1; clone size: few; J gene: TRBJ2-7; CDR3 protein: CSVDFGTGDSFEQYF; CDR3 DNA: TGCAGCGTTGATTTCGGGACAGGGGATTCCTTCGAGCAGTACTTC
V gene: TRBV25-1; D gene: TRBD2; clone size: .; J gene: TRBJ2-5; CDR3 protein: CVVAGDEMEETQYF; CDR3 DNA: TGTGTTGTAGCGGGGGATGAAATGGAAGAGACCCAGTACTTC
V gene: TRBV2; D gene: .; clone size: .; J gene: TRBJ2-7; CDR3 protein: CASSGLIYEQYF; CDR3 DNA: TGTGCCAGCAGCGGACTCATCTACGAGCAGTACTTC
V gene: TRBV5-6; D gene: .; clone size: .; J gene: TRBJ2-7; CDR3 protein: CASSLAGEQYF; CDR3 DNA: TGTGCCAGCAGCTTGGCCGGGGAGCAGTACTTC
V gene: TRBV2; D gene: .; clone size: .; J gene: TRBJ2-2; CDR3 protein: CASSILFTGELFF; CDR3 DNA: TGTGCCAGCAGTATACTTTTCACCGGGGAGCTGTTTTTT
V gene: TRBV5-6; D gene: .; clone size: few; J gene: TRBJ2-2; CDR3 protein: CASSSQGGELFF; CDR3 DNA: TGTGCCAGCAGCTCACAGGGAGGGGAGCTGTTTTTT
V gene: TRBV30; D gene: .; clone size: .; J gene: TRBJ2-1; CDR3 protein: CAWDFYNEQFF; CDR3 DNA: TGTGCCTGGGACTTTTACAATGAGCAGTTCTTC
V gene: TRBV7-9; D gene: .; clone size: few; J gene: TRBJ1-1; CDR3 protein: CASSSTGKAEAFF; CDR3 DNA: TGTGCCAGCAGCTCTACAGGGAAAGCTGAAGCTTTCTTT
V gene: TRBV6-5; D gene: .; clone size: .; J gene: TRBJ1-6; CDR3 protein: CASSPAPVNSPLHF; CDR3 DNA: TGTGCCAGCAGCCCCGCGCCGGTAAATTCACCCCTCCACTTT
V gene: TRBV6-5; D gene: .; clone size: .; J gene: TRBJ1-1; CDR3 protein: CASSYSGGNTEAFF; CDR3 DNA: TGTGCCAGCAGTTACTCGGGGGGAAACACTGAAGCTTTCTTT
V gene: TRBV4-2; D gene: TRBD1; clone size: .; J gene: TRBJ1-2; CDR3 protein: CASSQEGQGPNYGYTF; CDR3 DNA: TGTGCCAGCAGCCAAGAAGGACAGGGGCCCAACTATGGCTACACCTTC
V gene: TRBV29-1; D gene: .; clone size: .; J gene: TRBJ2-1; CDR3 protein: CSIPGLPQFF; CDR3 DNA: TGCAGCATTCCGGGACTCCCGCAGTTCTTC
V gene: TRBV13; D gene: TRBD1; clone size: .; J gene: TRBJ1-4; CDR3 protein: CASSDGQGGEKLFF; CDR3 DNA: TGTGCCAGCAGCGATGGACAGGGTGGAGAAAAACTGTTTTTT
V gene: TRBV30; D gene: .; clone size: .; J gene: TRBJ1-1; CDR3 protein: CAWSLNGLDTEAFF; CDR3 DNA: TGTGCCTGGAGTCTCAATGGGTTGGACACTGAAGCTTTCTTT
V gene: TRBV29-1; D gene: .; clone size: .; J gene: TRBJ1-1; CDR3 protein: CSVVRLDSQSEAFF; CDR3 DNA: TGCAGCGTCGTCCGCTTGGATTCGCAGTCTGAGGCTTTCTTT
V gene: TRBV4-3; D gene: .; clone size: .; J gene: TRBJ2-1; CDR3 protein: CASSQDRGWGDKNEQFF; CDR3 DNA: TGCGCCAGCAGCCAAGATCGGGGCTGGGGGGATAAGAATGAGCAGTTCTTC
V gene: TRBV5-4; D gene: .; clone size: few; J gene: TRBJ1-1; CDR3 protein: CASSLLGGTEAFF; CDR3 DNA: TGTGCCAGCAGCCTCCTCGGGGGCACTGAAGCTTTCTTT
V gene: TRBV7-8; D gene: .; clone size: .; J gene: TRBJ1-1; CDR3 protein: CASSLVPEGNTEAFF; CDR3 DNA: TGTGCCAGCAGCTTAGTACCCGAAGGGAACACTGAAGCTTTCTTT